These 6 T cell receptor beta chains originate from one sample sequenced in a study of T cell clonotyping in hematopoietic cell transplantation. Some clones are missing from TCRdb's copy, which holds only in-frame ones; the method was immunoSEQ multiplex PCR. Seen here are 40,000 to 45,000 clones, 94% observed once, and the top ten hold more than 0.7%. Sequencing was carried out using peripheral blood mononuclear cells. The receptors shown here come from a woman in her 50s in good health. Some clones in this sample may be carry-over from other donors' samples.

The gene calls are TRBV11-2 and TRBJ2-7; either TRBD1 or TRBD2 may fit D (6 bases each). CDR1 is SGHAT, CDR2 FQNNGV, per germline. V was trimmed by 1 base and J by 6 bases, leaving 19 bases between them. This CDR3 has 16 residues. The CDR3 protein is CASSLGSGATGSEQYF. CDR3 coding DNA: TGTGCCAGCAGCTTAGGTTCGGGGGCGACGGGGTCCGAGCAGTACTTC.

The chain couples TRBV19 to TRBJ2-5; TRBD1 is a possible D gene (5 bases). Per the germline V gene, CDR1 is LNHDA and CDR2 is SQIVND (reference sequence). This CDR3 is 13 amino acids long. V gave up 3 bases and J gave up 4 bases, with 9 bases separating them. The CDR3 sequence: CASSIVGRETQYF. The CDR3 DNA sequence: TGTGCCAGTAGTATTGTGGGGCGAGAGACCCAGTACTTC.

V gene TRBV19 combines with J gene TRBJ2-3; the D gene is possibly TRBD1 (7 bases). The CDR3 is 17 residues long. Trimming took off 3 bases at V and 0 bases at J, with 16 bases between the two ends. Germline CDR1 reads LNHDA; CDR2 reads SQIVND (reference sequence). CDR3 protein: CASSISLTGTSTDTQYF. CDR3 bases: TGTGCCAGTAGTATTAGTCTGACAGGGACTAGCACAGATACGCAGTATTTT.

The V call is TRBV19, the J call TRBJ1-4; D ambiguous. Trimming took off 5 bases at V and 10 bases at J, with 20 bases between the two ends. CDR1 LNHDA and CDR2 SQIVND come from the germline V gene (reference sequence). The CDR3 extends over 15 amino acids. The CDR3 DNA reads as TGTGCCAGTAGTCCAGAATTGGGTACTAGTAGAAAACTGTTTTTT. It codes for CASSPELGTSRKLFF.

The CDR3 sequence: CASGGDSPYEQYF. CDR3 coding DNA: TGCGCCAGCGGAGGGGACTCCCCCTACGAGCAGTACTTC. V and J are TRBV10-2 and TRBJ2-7, with D perhaps TRBD2 (6 bases). The germline gives CDR1 WSHSY, CDR2 SAAADI. V was cut by 8 bases and J by 2 bases, with 13 bases left in between. This CDR3 region has 13 residues.

This chain links TRBV7-8 with TRBJ2-1, with a tentative D call TRBD1 (5 bases). V lost 5 bases to trimming and J lost 10 bases, with 15 bases between them. Germline V gene sequence: CDR1 SGHVS, CDR2 FQNEAQ. The CDR3 has 13 amino acids. The CDR3 DNA is TGTGCCAGCAGCCCCCCCAGGGTGAGGGAGCAGTTCTTC. Its translation: CASSPPRVREQFF.